Listed below are T cell receptor beta chains from one sample, sequenced in a study of T cell responses to AZD1222 COVID-19 vaccine. TCRdb's table, derived via immunoSEQ multiplex PCR, lists solely in-frame clones and lacks some. Of fewer than 110,000 clones in the sample, less than 95% were seen once. Sequenced here: peripheral blood, sampled on day 0 of AZD1222 vaccination. Receptors were obtained from an adult in good health. The CDR3 runs from the conserved cysteine through the conserved F or W. The D gene is left open where the match is weak. Size values are once, few and many counts, or a class for expanded clones, and some rows have none.

CDR3 length	D gene	J gene	V gene	clone size	CDR3 protein	CDR3 DNA
14	TRBD2	TRBJ2-7	TRBV27	.	CASSLGGTSYEQYF	TGTGCCAGCAGTTTGGGGGGGACCTCCTACGAGCAGTACTTC
13	.	TRBJ1-1	TRBV29-1	few	CSVEGRGSTEAFF	TGCAGCGTTGAAGGCCGGGGGTCCACTGAAGCTTTCTTT
13	.	TRBJ1-5	TRBV5-4	.	CASSLDRNQPQHF	TGTGCCAGCAGCTTGGACAGAAATCAGCCCCAGCATTTT
16	.	TRBJ1-1	TRBV4-1	.	CASSQVPGRANTEAFF	TGCGCCAGCAGCCAAGTCCCGGGCAGGGCAAACACTGAAGCTTTCTTT
15	.	TRBJ1-6	TRBV19	.	CASRLTPPYNSPLHF	TGTGCCAGTCGCCTGACACCTCCCTATAATTCACCCCTCCACTTT
13	.	TRBJ1-5	TRBV5-5	.	CASSLDGNQPQHF	TGTGCCAGCAGCTTGGATGGGAATCAGCCCCAGCATTTT
17	.	TRBJ2-7	TRBV2	.	CASSEALWGSAYYEQYF	TGTGCCAGCAGTGAAGCTCTTTGGGGCAGTGCCTACTACGAGCAGTACTTC
16	.	TRBJ2-3	TRBV3-1/TRBV3-2	.	CASSQLNIGTTDTQYF	TGTGCCAGCAGCCAGTTGAACATCGGAACCACAGATACGCAGTATTTT
14	.	TRBJ1-4	TRBV7-9	.	CASSLGSRAEKLFF	TGTGCCAGCAGCTTAGGGTCCCGGGCTGAAAAACTGTTTTTT
15	TRBD2	TRBJ2-3	TRBV3-1/TRBV3-2	.	CASSQGLAGGFSQYF	TGTGCCAGCAGCCAAGGACTAGCGGGGGGGTTCTCGCAGTATTTT
14	.	TRBJ1-1	TRBV27	.	CASSLSGGNTEAFF	TGTGCCAGCAGTTTATCAGGGGGGAACACTGAAGCTTTCTTT
17	TRBD1	TRBJ1-2	TRBV28	.	CASSLLNEDREGVGYTF	TGTGCCAGCAGTTTACTCAATGAGGACAGGGAAGGGGTTGGCTACACCTTC
15	.	TRBJ2-5	TRBV5-4	.	CASSRVDGSRETQYF	TGTGCCAGCAGCCGAGTGGACGGCTCCCGGGAGACCCAGTACTTC
12	.	TRBJ1-6	TRBV14	.	CASSQVAPPLHF	TGTGCCAGCAGCCAAGTTGCTCCACCCCTCCACTTT
12	.	TRBJ2-1	TRBV12-3/TRBV12-4	.	CASSSGYNEQFF	TGTGCCAGCAGTTCTGGATACAATGAGCAGTTCTTC
14	.	TRBJ2-5	TRBV10-3	.	CAISEGQSQETQYF	TGTGCCATCAGTGAGGGGCAATCCCAAGAGACCCAGTACTTC
14	.	TRBJ1-4	TRBV6-5	.	CATQRDGIAEKLFF	TGTGCCACCCAAAGGGACGGCATTGCGGAAAAACTGTTTTTT
16	TRBD1	TRBJ1-5	TRBV11-2	.	CASSLDFGQGYQPQHF	TGTGCCAGCAGCTTAGATTTCGGACAGGGGTATCAGCCCCAGCATTTT